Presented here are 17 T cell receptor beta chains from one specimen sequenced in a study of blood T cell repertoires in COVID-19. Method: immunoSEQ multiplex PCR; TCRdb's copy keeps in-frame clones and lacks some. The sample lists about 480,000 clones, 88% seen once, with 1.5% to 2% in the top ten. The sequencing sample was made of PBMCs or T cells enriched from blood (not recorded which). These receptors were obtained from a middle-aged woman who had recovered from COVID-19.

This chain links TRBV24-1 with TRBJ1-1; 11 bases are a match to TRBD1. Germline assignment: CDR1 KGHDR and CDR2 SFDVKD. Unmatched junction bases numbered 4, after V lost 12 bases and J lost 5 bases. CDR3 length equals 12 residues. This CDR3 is CAVRDRGTEAFF. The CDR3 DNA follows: TGTGCCGTCCGGGACAGGGGGACTGAAGCTTTCTTT.

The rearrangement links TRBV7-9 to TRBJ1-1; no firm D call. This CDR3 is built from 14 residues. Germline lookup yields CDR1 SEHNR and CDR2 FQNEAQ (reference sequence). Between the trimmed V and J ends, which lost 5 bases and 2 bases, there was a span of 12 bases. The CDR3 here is CASSTGETNTEAFF. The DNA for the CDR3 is TGTGCCAGCAGCACCGGGGAGACCAACACTGAAGCTTTCTTT.

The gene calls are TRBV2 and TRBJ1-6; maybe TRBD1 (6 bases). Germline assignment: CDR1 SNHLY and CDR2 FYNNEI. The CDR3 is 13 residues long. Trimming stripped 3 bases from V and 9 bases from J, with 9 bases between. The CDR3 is CASSEQGTSPLHF. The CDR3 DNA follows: TGTGCCAGCAGTGAGCAGGGGACTTCACCCCTCCACTTT.

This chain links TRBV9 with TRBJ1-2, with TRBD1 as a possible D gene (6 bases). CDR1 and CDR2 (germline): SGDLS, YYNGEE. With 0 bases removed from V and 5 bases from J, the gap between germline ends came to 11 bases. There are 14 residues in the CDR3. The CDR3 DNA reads TGTGCCAGCAGCGTAGAGGCCGGACAGTATGGCTACACCTTC. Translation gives CASSVEAGQYGYTF.

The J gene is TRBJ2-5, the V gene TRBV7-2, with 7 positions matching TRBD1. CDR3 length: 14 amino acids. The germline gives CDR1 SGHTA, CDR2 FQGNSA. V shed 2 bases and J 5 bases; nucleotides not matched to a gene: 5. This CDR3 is CASSLRTGAETQYF. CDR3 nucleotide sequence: TGTGCCAGCAGCTTAAGGACAGGCGCGGAGACCCAGTACTTC.

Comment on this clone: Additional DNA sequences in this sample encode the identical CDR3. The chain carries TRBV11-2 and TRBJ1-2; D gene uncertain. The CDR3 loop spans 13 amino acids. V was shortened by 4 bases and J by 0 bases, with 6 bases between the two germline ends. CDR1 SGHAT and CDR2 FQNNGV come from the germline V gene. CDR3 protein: CASSSTANYGYTF. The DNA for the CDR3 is TGTGCCAGCAGCTCAACAGCTAACTATGGCTACACCTTC. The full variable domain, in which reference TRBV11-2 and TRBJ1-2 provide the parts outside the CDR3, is EAGVAQSPRYKIIEKRQSVAFWCNPISGHATLYWYQQILGQGPKLLIQFQNNGVVDDSQLPKDRFSAERLKGVDSTLKIQPAKLEDSAVYLCASSSTANYGYTFGSGTRLTVV.

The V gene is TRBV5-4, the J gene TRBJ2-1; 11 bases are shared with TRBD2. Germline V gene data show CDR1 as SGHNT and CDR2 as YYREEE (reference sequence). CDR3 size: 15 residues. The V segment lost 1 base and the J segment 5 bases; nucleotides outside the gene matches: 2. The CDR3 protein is CASSLSGLADNEQFF. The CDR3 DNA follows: TGTGCCAGCAGCTTGTCGGGACTAGCGGACAATGAGCAGTTCTTC.

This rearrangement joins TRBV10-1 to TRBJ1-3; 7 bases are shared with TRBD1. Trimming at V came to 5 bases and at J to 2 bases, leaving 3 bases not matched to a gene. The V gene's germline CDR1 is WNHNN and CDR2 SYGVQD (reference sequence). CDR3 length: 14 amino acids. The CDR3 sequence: CASSPDRAGNTIYF. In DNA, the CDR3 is TGCGCCAGCAGTCCCGACAGGGCTGGAAACACCATATATTTT.

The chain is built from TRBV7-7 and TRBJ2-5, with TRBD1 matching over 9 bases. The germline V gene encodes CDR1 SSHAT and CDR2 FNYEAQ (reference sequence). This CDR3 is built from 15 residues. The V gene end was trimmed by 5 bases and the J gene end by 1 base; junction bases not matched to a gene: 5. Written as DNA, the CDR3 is TGTGCCAGCAGCCGGGACAGGGCCGCCCAAGAGACCCAGTACTTC. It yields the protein CASSRDRAAQETQYF.

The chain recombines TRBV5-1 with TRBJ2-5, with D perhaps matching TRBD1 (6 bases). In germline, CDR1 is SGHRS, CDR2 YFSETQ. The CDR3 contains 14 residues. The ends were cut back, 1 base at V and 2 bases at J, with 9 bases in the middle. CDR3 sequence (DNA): TGCGCCAGCAGCTTGTACGGGACACAAGAGACCCAGTACTTC. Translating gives CASSLYGTQETQYF.

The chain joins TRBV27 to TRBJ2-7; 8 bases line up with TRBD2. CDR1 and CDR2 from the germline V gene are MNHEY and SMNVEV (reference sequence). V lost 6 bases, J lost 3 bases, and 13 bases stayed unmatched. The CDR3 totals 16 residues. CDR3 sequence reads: CASSLKAGAGFYEQYF. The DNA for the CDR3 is TGTGCCAGCAGCCTTAAAGCGGGAGCCGGTTTCTACGAGCAGTACTTC.

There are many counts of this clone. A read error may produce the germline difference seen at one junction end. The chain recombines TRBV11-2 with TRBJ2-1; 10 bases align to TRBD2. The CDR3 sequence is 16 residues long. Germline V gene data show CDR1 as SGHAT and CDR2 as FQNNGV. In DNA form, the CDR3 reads TGTGCCAGCAACTACGGACTAGCGGATGTCAAACGCGGGTGTATCTTC. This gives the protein CASNYGLADVKRGCIF.

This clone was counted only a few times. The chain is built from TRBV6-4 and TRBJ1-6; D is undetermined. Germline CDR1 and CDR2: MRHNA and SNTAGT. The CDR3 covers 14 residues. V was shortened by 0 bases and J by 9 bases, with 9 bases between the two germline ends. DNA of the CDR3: TGTGCCAGCAGTGACTCGAGAAGAAGTTCACCCCTCCACTTT. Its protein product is CASSDSRRSSPLHF.

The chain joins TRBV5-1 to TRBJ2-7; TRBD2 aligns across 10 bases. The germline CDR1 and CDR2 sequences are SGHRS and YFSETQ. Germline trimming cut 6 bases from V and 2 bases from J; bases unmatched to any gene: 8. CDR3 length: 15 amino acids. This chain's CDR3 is CASIFRLAGPYEQYF. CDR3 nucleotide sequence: TGCGCCAGCATATTTAGACTAGCGGGCCCCTACGAGCAGTACTTC.

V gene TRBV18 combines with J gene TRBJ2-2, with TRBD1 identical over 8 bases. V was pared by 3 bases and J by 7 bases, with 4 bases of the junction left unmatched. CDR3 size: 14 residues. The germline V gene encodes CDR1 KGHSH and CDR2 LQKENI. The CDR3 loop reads CASSPDRVIGELFF. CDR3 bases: TGTGCCAGCTCACCGGACAGGGTTATCGGGGAGCTGTTTTTT.

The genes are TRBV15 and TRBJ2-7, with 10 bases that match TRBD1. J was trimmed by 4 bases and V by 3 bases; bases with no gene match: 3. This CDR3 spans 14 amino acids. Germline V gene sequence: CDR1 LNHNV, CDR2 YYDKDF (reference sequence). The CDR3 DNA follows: TGTGCCACCAGCAGGCGGACAGGGGGTTACGAGCAGTACTTC. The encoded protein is CATSRRTGGYEQYF.

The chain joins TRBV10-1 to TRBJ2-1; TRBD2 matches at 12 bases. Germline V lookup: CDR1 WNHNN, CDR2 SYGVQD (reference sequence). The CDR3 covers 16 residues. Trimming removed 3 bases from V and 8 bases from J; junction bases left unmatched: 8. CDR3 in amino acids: CASSEDLAGGPDEQFF. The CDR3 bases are TGCGCCAGCAGTGAAGATCTAGCGGGAGGGCCGGATGAGCAGTTCTTC.